Included here is one TCR beta chain sequence, with context. Its recognized antigen is unknown. Within one base of it there is no much larger clone, and no base qualities were kept. CDR1 SGDLS and CDR2 YYNGEE were looked up in the germline V gene. There are 16 amino acids in the CDR3, from cysteine to phenylalanine inclusive. Only CDR3 DNA remains: 48 bases, in frame from the first base. V sheds 4 bases and J sheds 0 bases, leaving 17 bases between their ends. Donors were healthy HIV-negative adults with no recently reported acute infections or vaccinations. Every donor was a Caucasian adult residing in Nashville, Tennessee, USA. CD4+ T cells were enriched by magnetic negative selection, after which naive cells were positively selected on CD45RA and the negative fraction was taken as the memory subset. After blood collection by leukapheresis, PBMCs were isolated using Ficoll-Histopaque density gradient centrifugation and then cryopreserved in the vapor phase of liquid nitrogen. Analytical flow cytometry was used to check the purity and quantity of every magnetically sorted T cell population. Each sorted fraction had its genomic DNA isolated and then quantified by UV absorbance on a Nanodrop 2000c.

The source of the sample is a study of shared clonotypes between healthy human individuals (dated by TCRdb to the early 2020s). Regarding the complete study: The cohort comprised two women and a few men aged 18 to 49 years. Different laboratories and diverse techniques were used to prepare libraries and sequence TCR repertoires, to increase sequencing depth and limit assay-specific biases. To estimate repertoire size and how much clonotypes are shared between individuals, the study performed deep sequencing of blood TCR repertoires from a handful of healthy adults. Leukapheresis yielded between about 0.9 and 8.9 billion PBMCs per donor. Per donor, three plates each were used for CD4 naive and CD4 memory, two for CD8 naive, and one for CD8 memory.

Here is what the overall study found, with its caveats: Rarefaction of sorted-subset datasets indicated incomplete sequencing despite the large sequencing depth. Across a handful of donors, roughly 5.1% of naive CD4, around 3.5% of naive CD8, about 2.3% of memory CD4, and approximately 0.4% of memory CD8 clonotypes were shared. Compared with non-shared clonotypes, clonotypes shared by all four sorted-subset donors had higher generation probabilities. Pairwise subsampling led to the expectation that sequencing depth would affect the degree of clonotype sharing among donors. Only blood was sampled, and tissue TCR repertoires likely differ from those in blood. Because the study included a small number of donors, the genetic and exposure-history diversity represented was limited. Estimated clonotype richness was generally larger for naive than for memory subsets.

TCR CDR3 regions were amplified from genomic DNA by multiplex PCR using the deep immunoSEQ assay. Extracted genomic DNA from each cell subset was distributed evenly across all wells of several immunoSEQ 96-well plates, and each plate was treated as a replicate. Each replicate PCR for sorted subsets received around 200 ng genomic DNA, equal to about 30,000 T cell genomes. Purified libraries were measured with a Qubit 3.0 fluorometer, size-checked on a Bioanalyzer 2100, and measured again with the KAPA Library Quantification kit. A separate single-read 150-cycle Illumina NextSeq 550 flow cell was used to sequence each immunoSEQ 96-well plate. Regarding the original processing steps: Because only junctional sequences without quality scores were contained in the immunoSEQ output, filtering matching that applied to full-length reads could not be performed. To assign V/J genes and CDR3, sequences were annotated against IMGT germline references using PyIR, a Python wrapper for IgBLAST v1.9. Reads were removed for weak V/J assignments (E-value above 1e-6), missing CDR3, stop codons, out-of-frame junctions, or ambiguous translated residues. A V3J clonotype was defined by an identical inferred V gene, J gene, and CDR3 amino acid sequence. Percentage overlap between repertoires was computed as shared unique clonotypes divided by the size of the smaller repertoire. RTK rarefaction, the Chao1 estimator, and Recon v2.1 estimates of unobserved clonotypes were used to assess repertoire richness. Generation probabilities for all TCRbeta clonotypes obtained by the gDNA method from a few donors were computed using OLGA. The source is immuneACCESS, and TCRdb retained only in-frame sequences with V and J called. Part of the clones is not carried over; for the studies checked, unresolved V genes explain less than half of this, and the remainder is unexplained. The V and J calls and clone size were taken over from that table, and D and trimming were inferred from the DNA. Present in this sample are over a million clones, around 78% of which were seen just once. The top ten clones comprise 0.5% to 0.65% of the sample.

The chain is encoded by TRBV9 joined to TRBJ2-7, with a tentative D gene TRBD1 over 6 matching bases. Sequencing was performed on memory CD4+ T cells from PBMCs. The intended sense of this specimen's cell subset or site label: CD45RA-negative fraction. This TCR was recovered from a man aged 18-30 years in good health. Some clones in this sample may be carry-over from other donors' samples. The DNA sequence is as follows: TGTGCCAGCAGCCTGGGACATCCCCCAAGCTCCTACGAGCAGTACTTC. It translates as CASSLGHPPSSYEQYF. The reference TRBV9 and TRBJ2-7 proteins fill in what lies around the CDR3, so the full variable domain reads DSGVTQTPKHLITATGQRVTLRCSPRSGDLSVYWYQQSLDQGLQFLIQYYNGEERAKGNILERFSAQQFPDLHSELNLSSLELGDSALYFCASSLGHPPSSYEQYFGPGTRLTVT.